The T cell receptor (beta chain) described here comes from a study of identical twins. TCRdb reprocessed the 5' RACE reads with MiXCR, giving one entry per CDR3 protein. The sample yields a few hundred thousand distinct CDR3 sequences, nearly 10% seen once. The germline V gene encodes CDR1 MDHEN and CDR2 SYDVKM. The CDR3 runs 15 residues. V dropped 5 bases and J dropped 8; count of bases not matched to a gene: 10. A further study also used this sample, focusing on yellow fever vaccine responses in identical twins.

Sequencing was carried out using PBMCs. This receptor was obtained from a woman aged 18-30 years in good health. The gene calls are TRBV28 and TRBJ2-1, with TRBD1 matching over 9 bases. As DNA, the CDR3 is TGTGCCAGCAGTATGACCGGGGACAGGGTGCATGAGCAGTTCTTC. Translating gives CASSMTGDRVHEQFF.